This entry is about one T cell receptor beta chain. Its antigen is unidentified. This record belongs to a study of cytomegalovirus exposure and HLA in healthy donors. Findings and caveats of the study: Immune exposure data for these donors was limited to CMV serostatus.

This PCR relied on a set of 60 Vbeta primers and 13 Jbeta primers. Using immunoSEQ multiplex PCR, the repertoire was profiled, and TCRdb retains in-frame clones only, with some absent. This table has tens of thousands of clones, roughly four fifths appearing once. The sequence was obtained from a woman aged 25 to 39 in good health and CMV-seropositive. The sequenced sample consisted of PBMCs.

DNA of the CDR3: TGTGCCAGCAGCACCCCCGGGGGGGGACAGGGAATCTACGAGCAGTACTTC. Its protein is CASSTPGGGQGIYEQYF. The chain employs TRBV28 and TRBJ2-5; D is perhaps TRBD1 (9 bases). The J call may not be correct, given that the DNA end is closer to TRBJ2-7. The CDR3 extends over 17 amino acids. Germline CDR1 reads MDHEN; CDR2 reads SYDVKM.